This T cell receptor (beta chain) was recorded in a study of blood T cell repertoires in COVID-19. Study-wide background: Collection of acute and convalescent COVID-19 samples took place in the United States, Italy and Spain. PBMCs, B-cell-depleted T cells, or T cells were the source of the cDNA or gDNA that made up the material.

In the original workflow: By means of reference gene primer amplification, nucleated cell counts were estimated. Some clones are missing from TCRdb's copy, which holds only in-frame ones; the method was immunoSEQ multiplex PCR. V and J calls and clone size come straight from that table; D and trimming were deduced from the DNA. Among about 260,000 clones listed, 80% to 90% were seen once. Trimming took 11 bases from V and 2 from J; bases not matched to a gene: 7. CDR1 SNHLY and CDR2 FYNNEI come from the germline V gene. The CDR3 covers 14 residues. Sequenced sample: peripheral blood. The chain is built from TRBV2 and TRBJ2-3; 10 positions match TRBD1. The TCR comes from a woman aged 45-65 years with acute or convalescent COVID-19. The CDR3 protein is CAGRQGAYTDTQYF. The CDR3 bases are TGTGCCGGGAGACAGGGGGCTTACACAGATACGCAGTATTTT.